The present T cell receptor (beta chain) was sequenced within a study of lymphopenia after photon versus proton radiotherapy. Sequencing was performed with immunoSEQ multiplex PCR; in TCRdb, only in-frame clones are kept and a portion is missing. Of more than 70,000 clones listed, 80% to 90% are singletons. Trimming took 4 bases from V and 4 from J, leaving 10 bases between them. In germline, CDR1 is LNHDA, CDR2 SQIVND (reference sequence). The CDR3 extends over 13 amino acids. The receptor was derived from a man in his sixties with pancreatic cancer. This chain joins TRBV19 and TRBJ2-5; maybe TRBD1 (6 bases). Specimen: peripheral blood, collected from a patient treated with proton-based radiotherapy. The CDR3 nucleotides are TGTGCCAGTAGTAAACAGGGTTTAGAGACCCAGTACTTC. This translates into CASSKQGLETQYF.